The 8 T cell receptor beta chains below come from one sample, sequenced in a study of human T cells and chemical hapten exposure. Time point described: pre-sensitization, week 0. Treatment of the sample: therapeutic diphenylcyclopropenone sensitization with weekly scalp DPC. TCRdb ran MiXCR on the RACE reads and lists one entry per CDR3 protein. Among 40,000 to 50,000 distinct CDR3 sequences listed, over 10% were seen once. Specimen: whole blood, collected in connection with sensitization to the hapten diphenylcyclopropenone (DPC). The receptors were sampled from a woman aged 25 to 45 with alopecia areata. Some clones in this sample may be carry-over from other donors' samples.

The table lists this clonotype with a few counts. The V call is TRBV13, the J call TRBJ2-7; weak D call: TRBD1 (5 bases). The CDR3 spans 13 residues. Germline CDR1 is PRHDT and CDR2 is FYEKMQ (reference sequence). Between the trimmed V and J ends, which lost 5 bases and 3 bases, there was a span of 11 bases. The CDR3 sequence: CASSRARVYEQYF. Written as DNA, the CDR3 is TGTGCCAGCAGCCGCGCCAGGGTCTACGAGCAGTACTTC.

This clonotype was counted many times. The V and J genes are TRBV6-5 and TRBJ1-1; D unresolved. The ends were cut back, 2 bases at V and 1 base at J, with 5 bases in the middle. Per the germline V gene, CDR1 is MNHEY and CDR2 is SVGAGI. CDR3 size: 13 residues. CDR3 DNA: TGTGCCAGCAGTTACGCGGGGAACACTGAAGCTTTCTTT. Amino acids: CASSYAGNTEAFF.

The CDR3 is CASSTTSGRVGTDTQYF. CDR3 in DNA: TGTGCCAGCAGCACGACTAGCGGGAGAGTTGGCACAGATACGCAGTATTTT. This sequence joins TRBV11-2 and TRBJ2-3; 12 bases align to TRBD2. J lost 1 base, V lost 5 bases, and 7 bases had no gene match. CDR3 length: 17 residues. Germline V gives CDR1 SGHAT, CDR2 FQNNGV.

The rearrangement uses TRBV4-3 and TRBJ2-7; 9 bases are a match to TRBD1. The CDR3 is 15 amino acids. Germline assignment: CDR1 LGHNA and CDR2 YSLEER. Trimming at V came to 3 bases and at J to 5 bases, leaving 8 bases not matched to a gene. In DNA form, the CDR3 reads TGCGCCAGCAGCCATCGAGACAGGGGGATCGACGAGCAGTACTTC. Translating gives CASSHRDRGIDEQYF.

In its sample, this clonotype was seen a few times. The chain joins TRBV20-1 to TRBJ2-4, with D maybe TRBD1 (5 bases). V gave up 6 bases and J gave up 6 bases, with 15 bases separating them. Germline values: CDR1 DFQATT, CDR2 SNEGSKA (reference sequence). The CDR3 length is 13 residues. The CDR3 nucleotides read TGCAGTGCCGCGGCACAGGCTATAAACATTCAGTACTTC. It specifies CSAAAQAINIQYF.

The chain employs TRBV28 and TRBJ2-3, with D hard to call. This CDR3 has 14 amino acids. V was cut by 5 bases and J by 4 bases, with 13 bases left in between. Germline values: CDR1 MDHEN, CDR2 SYDVKM. The CDR3 loop reads CASSPLSRPDTQYF. In nucleotides, the CDR3 is TGTGCCAGCAGTCCTCTGAGCCGCCCAGATACGCAGTATTTT.

This clonotype occurred a few times. The V call is TRBV20-1, the J call TRBJ1-6; no clear D gene. V lost 0 bases and J lost 8, with 8 bases in between. The CDR3 is 13 amino acids. Looked up from germline, CDR1 is DFQATT and CDR2 is SNEGSKA (reference sequence). Written as DNA, the CDR3 is TGCAGTGCTAGAGATCTCGTGGATTCACCCCTCCACTTT. Its translation: CSARDLVDSPLHF.

This clonotype was seen a handful of times. This chain uses TRBV9 with TRBJ1-3; the D gene is possibly TRBD1 (6 bases). Trimming stripped 2 bases from V and 0 bases from J, with 9 bases between. The CDR3 runs to 15 residues. Germline-derived CDR1 and CDR2 are SGDLS and YYNGEE. The CDR3: CASSVQGSSGNTIYF. The CDR3 nucleotides are TGTGCCAGCAGCGTCCAGGGGAGCTCTGGAAACACCATATATTTT.